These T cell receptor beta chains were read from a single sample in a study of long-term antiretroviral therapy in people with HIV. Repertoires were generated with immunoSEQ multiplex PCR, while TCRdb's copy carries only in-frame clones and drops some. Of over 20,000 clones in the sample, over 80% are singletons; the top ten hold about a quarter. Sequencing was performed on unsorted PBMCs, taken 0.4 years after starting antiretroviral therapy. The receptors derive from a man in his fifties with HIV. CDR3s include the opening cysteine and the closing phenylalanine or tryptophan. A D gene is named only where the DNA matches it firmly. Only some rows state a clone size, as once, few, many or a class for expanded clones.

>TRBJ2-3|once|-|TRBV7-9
TGTGCCAGCAGCTTAGCGCCGGGGCTCCGCCCGAGCACAGATACGCAGTATTTT
CASSLAPGLRPSTDTQYF
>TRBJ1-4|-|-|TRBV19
TGTGCCAGTAGACGGGGGCAGGGTGGAGAAAAACTGTTTTTT
CASRRGQGGEKLFF
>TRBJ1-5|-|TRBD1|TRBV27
TGTGCCAGCAGTCCGGGACAGCATAGCAATCAGCCCCAGCATTTT
CASSPGQHSNQPQHF
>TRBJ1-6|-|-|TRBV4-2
TGTGCCAGCCGGGGGGCAGAGGTATGGAATTCACCCCTCCACTTT
CASRGAEVWNSPLHF
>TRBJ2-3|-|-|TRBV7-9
TGTGCCAGCAGCTTAGTGGGCAGGGTAGATACGCAGTATTTT
CASSLVGRVDTQYF
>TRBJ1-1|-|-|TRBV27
TGTGCCAGCAGTCCTCAGACTGTGAACACTGAAGCTTTCTTT
CASSPQTVNTEAFF
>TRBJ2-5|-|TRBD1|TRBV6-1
TGTGCCAGCAGTGAATGGGGACAGGGGGGGCTCCAAGAGACCCAGTACTTC
CASSEWGQGGLQETQYF
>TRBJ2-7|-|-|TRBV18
TGTGCCAGCTCACCGAGGCAGGGGAACTACGAGCAGTACTTC
CASSPRQGNYEQYF
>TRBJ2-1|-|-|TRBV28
TGTGCCAGCAGTGGCCGGGAGTACAATGAGCAGTTCTTC
CASSGREYNEQFF
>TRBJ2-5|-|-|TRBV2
TGTGCCAGCAGTGAAGCGCTTCGGGAGACCCAGTACTTC
CASSEALRETQYF
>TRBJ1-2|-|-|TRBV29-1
TGCAGCGTTGGGGCAGGGGAGTATGGCTACACCTTC
CSVGAGEYGYTF
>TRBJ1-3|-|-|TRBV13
TGTGCCAGCAGCTTAGGGGCGAGGGATCCTTCAAACACCATATATTTT
CASSLGARDPSNTIYF
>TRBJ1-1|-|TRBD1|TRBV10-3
TGTGCCAGCGGACAGGGGTTTTACACTGAAGCTTTCTTT
CASGQGFYTEAFF
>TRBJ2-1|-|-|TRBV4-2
TGTGCCAGCAGCCAAGGTTTCCCACGTGGTGCGTTCTTC
CASSQGFPRGAFF
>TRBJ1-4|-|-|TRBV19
TGTGCCAGTAGTAGGCGCGGGAGCCGCCCGTCGGGGAATGAAAAACTGTTTTTT
CASSRRGSRPSGNEKLFF
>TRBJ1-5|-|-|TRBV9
TGTGCCAGCAGCGACGGGAATCAGCCCCAGCATTTT
CASSDGNQPQHF
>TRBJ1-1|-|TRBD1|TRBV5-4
TGTGCCAGCAGCTTTCCGACAGGGAAGAACACTGAAGCTTTCTTT
CASSFPTGKNTEAFF
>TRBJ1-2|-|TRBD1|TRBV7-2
TGTGCCAGCACCTATCGACAGGGGACTAACTATGGCTACACCTTC
CASTYRQGTNYGYTF
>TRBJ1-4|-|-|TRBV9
TGTGCCAGCAGCGTGAAACCAACTAATGAAAAACTGTTTTTT
CASSVKPTNEKLFF
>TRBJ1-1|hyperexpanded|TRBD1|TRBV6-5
TGTGCCAGCAATAAACAGGGGAGCACTGAAGCTTTCTTT
CASNKQGSTEAFF
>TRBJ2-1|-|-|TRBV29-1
TGCAGCGTTGAACTAGCGATGAACAATGAGCAGTTCTTC
CSVELAMNNEQFF
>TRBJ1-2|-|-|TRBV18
TGTGCCAGCTCAGACGTCCGGACCCGTTCTGGCTATGGCTACACCTTC
CASSDVRTRSGYGYTF
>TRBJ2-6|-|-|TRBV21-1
TGTGCCAGCAGCAAAGCGGGGGATGGGGCCAACGTCCTGACTTTC
CASSKAGDGANVLTF
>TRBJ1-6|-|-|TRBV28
TGTGCCAGCAGTTACACACAGACGTATTCACCCCTCCACTTT
CASSYTQTYSPLHF
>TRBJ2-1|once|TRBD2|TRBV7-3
TGTGCCAGCAGCTTAATGAGCGGGGGACCTAATGAGCAGTTCTTC
CASSLMSGGPNEQFF
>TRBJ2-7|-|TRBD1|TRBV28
TGTGCCTGCCGGGACAGACACTACGAGCAGTACTTC
CACRDRHYEQYF
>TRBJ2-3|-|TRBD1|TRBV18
TGTGCCAGCTCCCAAGGGACAGGGGGCAGCACAGATACGCAGTATTTT
CASSQGTGGSTDTQYF
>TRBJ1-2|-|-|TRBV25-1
TGTGCCAGCAGTGAAACTTCAATGGGTGGCTACACCTTC
CASSETSMGGYTF